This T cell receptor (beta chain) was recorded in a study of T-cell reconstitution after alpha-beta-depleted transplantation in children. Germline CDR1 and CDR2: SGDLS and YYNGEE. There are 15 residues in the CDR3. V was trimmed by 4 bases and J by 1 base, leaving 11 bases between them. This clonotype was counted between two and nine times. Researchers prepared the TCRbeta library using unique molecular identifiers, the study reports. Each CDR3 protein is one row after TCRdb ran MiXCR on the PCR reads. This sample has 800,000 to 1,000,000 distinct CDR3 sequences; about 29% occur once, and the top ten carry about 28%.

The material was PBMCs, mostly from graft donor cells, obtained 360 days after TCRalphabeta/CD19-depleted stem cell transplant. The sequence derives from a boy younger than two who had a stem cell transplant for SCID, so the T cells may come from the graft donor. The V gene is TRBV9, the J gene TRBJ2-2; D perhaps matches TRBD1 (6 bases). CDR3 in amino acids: CASSPRGQNTGELFF. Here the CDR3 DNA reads TGTGCCAGCAGCCCCAGGGGACAGAACACCGGGGAGCTGTTTTTT.